This T cell receptor beta chain comes out of a study of HIV-infected children after antiretroviral therapy interruption. Germline V CDR1 and CDR2: GTSNPN, SVGIG (reference sequence). The CDR3 sequence is 12 residues long. With V trimmed by 8 bases and J by 6 bases, 7 bases remained unmatched. Unique molecular identifiers were included in an RNA-based 3' RACE TCR library. Each CDR3 protein is one row after TCRdb ran MiXCR on the 3' RACE reads. The profile shows 70,000 to 90,000 distinct CDR3 sequences, approximately 6.9% of them singletons. The sample holds many counts of this clonotype. Its antigen is unknown. Documented treatment: PENTA 11 planned treatment interruption arm or continuous ART arm. Findings of the study overall: The Gini coefficient of naive CD4+ repertoires rose, returning to baseline by 3 years. After treatment interruption started, naive CD4+ CDR3 overlap across time points dropped.

The V gene is TRBV30, the J gene TRBJ2-4; 7 nucleotides match TRBD1. This material consisted of CD45RA+ CD4+ T cells from PBMCs, pooled from several time points, taken from a donor given antiretroviral therapy, either interrupted or continuous. Subset specified: naive CD4+ CD45RA+ CD45RO- T cells. This receptor was obtained from a pool of human donors with HIV. The CDR3 DNA is TGTGCCGGTATAGACAGGGCAAACATTCAGTACTTC. This translates into CAGIDRANIQYF.